This T cell receptor (beta chain) came from a study of metastatic and nonmetastatic thyroid tumors (dated by TCRdb to about 2020). For the wider study: Repertoires from peripheral blood and from tumor or nodule tissue samples of malignant and benign thyroid patients were compared. What the study reported, not specific to this receptor: In both blood and tumor samples, TCR beta diversity was reported to be significantly higher in malignant tumors than in benign nodules.

With respect to this clone: Its antigen target is currently unknown. The record has no base qualities; no much larger clone is one base away.

Libraries came from PCR. For sequencing, an Illumina HiSeq 4000 was employed. High-throughput sequencing was used to profile the TCR beta-chain CDR3 region of each patient. As for the authors' bioinformatics: A classifier to discriminate distant-metastatic papillary thyroid cancer patients was built from CDR3 differences across clinicopathological groups. The Shannon index was used to assess repertoire diversity, and the Morisita-Horn index was used to assess tumor-blood repertoire similarity. Starting from the raw public reads, TCRdb applied fastp trimming at Q25, assembled clones with MiXCR and retained in-frame beta chains. TCRdb, not the original authors, processed these V and J calls. The table for this sample lists tens of thousands of clones; approximately 12% of them were counted only once. Around 8.8% of the sample is taken by the ten largest. As encoded in the germline V gene, CDR1 is ENHRY while CDR2 is SYGVKD. The CDR3 runs 16 residues from the cysteine to the phenylalanine. The only DNA kept is the CDR3, 48 bases in frame from the first base. Deletion took 2 bases off V and 1 base off J, with a span of 12 bases between the germline ends.

No patient had received any treatment before thyroid surgery. Using T-cell receptor beta sequencing, the researchers looked back retrospectively at clinical samples from patients, gathered between about 2012 and 2018. The receptor was isolated from a female donor with papillary thyroid cancer or a benign thyroid nodule (not recorded which). Some clones in this sample may be carry-over from other donors' samples. The chain is made from TRBV10-3 and TRBJ2-4; D gene: possibly TRBD2, on 7 matching bases. Sample: tumor tissue. The DNA is as follows: TGTGCCATCAGTGAGAGGGGGGGATCGGCCAAAAACATTCAGTACTTC. It translates as CAISERGGSAKNIQYF.